This entry lists 17 T cell receptor beta chains sequenced from one sample in a study of cytomegalovirus exposure and HLA in healthy donors. The PCR used 60 Vbeta and 13 Jbeta primers. The method was immunoSEQ multiplex PCR; TCRdb's version includes in-frame clones alone and lacks a portion of them. The profile covers tens of thousands of clones, with nearly 80% appearing a single time and 3.5% to 4.5% taken by the ten largest. Input material: PBMCs. These receptor sequences come from a man aged 40-55 years in good health and CMV-seronegative.

The chain carries TRBV7-8 and TRBJ2-1; 15 nucleotides line up with TRBD2. This CDR3 contains 15 residues. Germline assignment: CDR1 SGHVS and CDR2 FQNEAQ. V was pared by 4 bases and J by 6 bases, with 1 base of the junction left unmatched. The CDR3 bases are TGTGCCAGCAGCTGGGGACTAGCGGGAGGCAATGAGCAGTTCTTC. Translating gives CASSWGLAGGNEQFF. The full variable domain, in which reference TRBV7-8 and TRBJ2-1 provide the parts outside the CDR3, is GAGVSQSPRYKVAKRGQDVALRCDPISGHVSLFWYQQALGQGPEFLTYFQNEAQLDKSGLPSDRFFAERPEGSVSTLKIQRTQQEDSAVYLCASSWGLAGGNEQFFGPGTRLTVL.

The chain is built from TRBV7-6 and TRBJ2-7, with 9 bases that match TRBD1. CDR3 length equals 13 residues. The ends lost 11 bases at V and 5 bases at J; junction bases unmatched: 10. Germline V CDR1 and CDR2: SGHVS, FNYEAQ. The CDR3: CARGATGGDEQYF. The CDR3 nucleotides read TGTGCCCGGGGGGCGACAGGGGGGGACGAGCAGTACTTC.

A word on this clone: This same CDR3 is encoded by further DNA sequences in the sample. This rearrangement joins TRBV9 to TRBJ2-1; D is uncertain. The CDR3 has 11 amino acids. Germline CDR1 and CDR2: SGDLS and YYNGEE. V was pared by 0 bases and J by 9 bases, with 4 bases between. CDR3 nucleotide sequence: TGTGCCAGCAGCGTAGGAGCTGAGCAGTTCTTC. Its protein product is CASSVGAEQFF.

This rearrangement joins TRBV19 to TRBJ1-2; D is perhaps TRBD1 (6 bases). The germline V and J ends were trimmed by 8 bases and 4 bases, with 20 bases remaining between them. The germline gives CDR1 LNHDA, CDR2 SQIVND (reference sequence). The CDR3 is 15 amino acids. The CDR3: CASSKGGRAGYGYTF. The CDR3 DNA reads TGTGCCAGTTCCAAAGGGGGAAGGGCAGGCTATGGCTACACCTTC.

The V gene is TRBV5-4, the J gene TRBJ2-7; 10 positions agree with TRBD2. CDR1 and CDR2 from the germline V gene are SGHNT and YYREEE (reference sequence). V lost 2 bases, J lost 4 bases, and 6 bases stayed unmatched. The CDR3 contains 15 residues. The chain's CDR3 is CASSFRTSGVYEQYF. The CDR3 nucleotides read TGTGCCAGCAGCTTCCGAACTAGCGGGGTTTACGAGCAGTACTTC.

J is TRBJ1-1 and V is TRBV29-1, with 7 bases identical to TRBD1. Germline-derived CDR1 and CDR2 are SQVTM and ANQGSEA. The V segment lost 7 bases and the J segment 5 bases; nucleotides outside the gene matches: 7. The CDR3 sequence is 12 residues long. The CDR3 region has the DNA TGCAGCGCTCTTGGACAGGCAACTGAAGCTTTCTTT. Translation gives CSALGQATEAFF. The full variable domain, completed using reference TRBV29-1 and TRBJ1-1, is SAVISQKPSRDICQRGTSLTIQCQVDSQVTMMFWYRQQPGQSLTLIATANQGSEATYESGFVIDKFPISRPNLTFSTLTVSNMSPEDSSIYLCSALGQATEAFFGQGTRLTVV.

V usage is TRBV5-6 and J usage is TRBJ1-3, with a tentative D call TRBD1 (5 bases). Germline V CDR1 and CDR2: SGHDT, YYEEEE. V was shortened by 5 bases and J by 0 bases, with 9 bases between the two germline ends. This CDR3 spans 14 amino acids. The CDR3 DNA follows: TGTGCCAGCAGAGTGGGGCCCTCTGGAAACACCATATATTTT. This sequence encodes CASRVGPSGNTIYF.

The sample holds one count of this clone. The chain links TRBV5-1 to TRBJ2-1; TRBD2 matches at 9 bases. The CDR3 totals 16 residues. Germline-derived CDR1 and CDR2 are SGHRS and YFSETQ. V trimming: 4 bases; J trimming: 7 bases; junction bases outside the gene matches: 12. CDR3 sequence: CASSKPSGTGRNEQFF. The CDR3 DNA is TGCGCCAGCAGCAAACCTAGCGGGACCGGCAGAAATGAGCAGTTCTTC. Together with reference TRBV5-1 and TRBJ2-1, the CDR3 gives the full variable domain: KAGVTQTPRYLIKTRGQQVTLSCSPISGHRSVSWYQQTPGQGLQFLFEYFSETQRNKGNFPGRFSGRQFSNSRSEMNVSTLELGDSALYLCASSKPSGTGRNEQFFGPGTRLTVL.

This clone was observed once. The chain has TRBV30 and TRBJ2-7; 9 bases fit TRBD1. Per germline, CDR1 GTSNPN and CDR2 SVGIG (reference sequence). CDR3 length: 14 amino acids. The ends lost 2 bases at V and 5 bases at J; junction bases unmatched: 7. In DNA, the CDR3 is TGTGCCTGGAGTCAGGACAGGGGATTCCACGAGCAGTACTTC. This sequence encodes CAWSQDRGFHEQYF.

The genes are TRBV30 and TRBJ2-6, with 10 bases fitting TRBD1. The V and J ends lost 6 bases and 3 bases, in that order; junction bases with no gene match: 14. The CDR3 runs 18 residues. The V gene's germline CDR1 is GTSNPN and CDR2 SVGIG (reference sequence). CDR3 in amino acids: CACSHPTGGLSGANVLTF. The CDR3 region has the DNA TGTGCCTGCTCCCACCCGACAGGGGGCCTAAGTGGGGCCAACGTCCTGACTTTC. The full variable domain, its missing parts supplied by reference TRBV30 and TRBJ2-6, is SQTIHQWPATLVQPVGSPLSLECTVEGTSNPNLYWYRQAAGRGLQLLFYSVGIGQISSEVPQNLSASRPQDRQFILSSKKLLLSDSGFYLCACSHPTGGLSGANVLTFGAGSRLTVL.

This clone was observed a few times. CDR3 sequence: CATSRGLDSYEQYF. In DNA, the CDR3 is TGTGCCACCAGCAGGGGGCTAGACTCCTACGAGCAGTACTTC. V and J are TRBV15 and TRBJ2-7; D perhaps matches TRBD1 (5 bases). This CDR3 is built from 14 residues. Germline V gene sequence: CDR1 LNHNV, CDR2 YYDKDF (reference sequence). V dropped 3 bases and J dropped 0 bases, with 9 bases sitting between them.

The DNA of the CDR3 is TGTGCCAGCAGCCCCAGGGGCCCACCTAGCACAGATACGCAGTATTTT. Residues: CASSPRGPPSTDTQYF. V usage is TRBV9 and J usage is TRBJ2-3; possible D gene TRBD1, 6 bases. Germline V gene sequence: CDR1 SGDLS, CDR2 YYNGEE. Trimming pared 4 bases from V and 0 bases from J, leaving 15 bases between. The CDR3 loop spans 16 amino acids. The complete variable domain, with remaining parts taken from reference TRBV9 and TRBJ2-3, reads DSGVTQTPKHLITATGQRVTLRCSPRSGDLSVYWYQQSLDQGLQFLIQYYNGEERAKGNILERFSAQQFPDLHSELNLSSLELGDSALYFCASSPRGPPSTDTQYFGPGTRLTVL.

The chain links TRBV6-6 to TRBJ2-7, with D hard to call. V was clipped by 4 bases and J by 0 bases, with 13 bases between them. In germline, CDR1 is MNHNY, CDR2 SVGAGI (reference sequence). This CDR3 is 15 amino acids long. CDR3 sequence reads: CASSSPTLSSYEQYF. The CDR3 DNA is TGTGCCAGCAGTTCCCCGACTCTAAGCTCCTACGAGCAGTACTTC.

To note about this clone: At one end the junction does not follow the germline gene, possibly because of a read error. The CDR3 here is CASSPAPRRSSYNEQFF. For the CDR3, the DNA is TGTGCTAGCAGCCCCGCCCCACGGAGGAGCTCCTACAATGAGCAGTTCTTC. The chain combines TRBV7-7 with TRBJ2-1, with D maybe TRBD2 (5 bases). The CDR3 runs 17 residues. Germline CDR1 and CDR2: SSHAT and FNYEAQ (reference sequence).

The rearrangement joins TRBV6-5 to TRBJ1-2; possibly TRBD1 for D (6 bases). Trimming pared 7 bases from V and 2 bases from J, leaving 17 bases between. Germline V lookup: CDR1 MNHEY, CDR2 SVGAGI. The CDR3 runs 15 residues. In DNA form, the CDR3 reads TGTGCCAGCACCCGAGGACAGACCAAAAACTATGGCTACACCTTC. This sequence encodes CASTRGQTKNYGYTF.

This rearrangement joins TRBV4-2 to TRBJ2-3, with TRBD2 identical over 8 bases. This CDR3 spans 16 amino acids. The ends lost 1 base at V and 4 bases at J; junction bases unmatched: 7. CDR1 is LGHNA and CDR2 is YNFKEQ in the germline V gene. As DNA, the CDR3 is TGTGCCAGCAGCCAAGTCCAAGGACTAGCTGCAGATACGCAGTATTTT. It codes for CASSQVQGLAADTQYF.

This chain uses TRBV6-5 with TRBJ2-3; 7 bases match TRBD1. The CDR3 length is 16 residues. V shed 2 bases and J 6 bases; nucleotides not matched to a gene: 11. Germline CDR1 is MNHEY and CDR2 is SVGAGI. CDR3 protein: CASSYSRFTGADTQYF. Written as DNA, the CDR3 is TGTGCCAGCAGTTACAGTCGCTTCACAGGGGCCGATACGCAGTATTTT.